The rows below give T cell receptor beta chains drawn from one sample of a study of type 1 and type 2 diabetes patients. One entry per CDR3 protein, called by TCRdb with MiXCR from the multiplex PCR reads. Altogether some 250,000 distinct CDR3 sequences are present, approximately 45% being singletons, with the ten largest covering approximately 15%. Sequenced: peripheral blood mononuclear cells (PBMCs). The receptors here all came from a man between 18 and 29 years old with type 2 diabetes. Each CDR3 is given with its conserved first and last residue. Fields, in order: J gene, V gene, clone size, D gene, CDR3 DNA, CDR3 protein. A D gene is named only where the DNA matches it firmly. Size is omitted from some rows. Given values are once, few, many or a class for expanded clones.

TRBJ2-7	TRBV11-2	NA	NA	TGTGCCAGCAGCTCGTCTCCACGGGTCCCCCTCTCCTACGAGCAGTACTTC	CASSSSPRVPLSYEQYF
TRBJ2-7	TRBV19	NA	NA	TGTGCCAGTAGTCGATCGGATACATCCTACGAGCAGTACTTC	CASSRSDTSYEQYF
TRBJ1-1	TRBV6-1	NA	NA	TGTGCCAGCAGTGGTGGACGTTTCTTT	CASSGGRFF
TRBJ2-3	TRBV10-3	few	NA	TGTGCCATCAGGAAGGGGTCCACCACAGATACGCAGTATTTT	CAIRKGSTTDTQYF
TRBJ2-7	TRBV7-3	NA	TRBD1	TGTGCCAGCAGCTATAGAGTGGGACAGGGCTCCTACGAGCAGTACTTC	CASSYRVGQGSYEQYF
TRBJ2-3	TRBV7-8	NA	TRBD2	TGTGCCAGCAGTTTTACGACTAGCGGGGGAGTAGATACGCAGTATTTT	CASSFTTSGGVDTQYF
TRBJ1-2	TRBV19	NA	NA	TGTGCCAGTAGTCCCGATATGGTCTATGGCTACACCTTC	CASSPDMVYGYTF
TRBJ1-2	TRBV6-5	NA	NA	TGTGCCAGCAGGGACGGACTCGATGGCTACACCTTC	CASRDGLDGYTF
TRBJ2-5	TRBV29-1	few	TRBD1	TGCAGCGTTGAAGATCTGGGGACAGGTGGTGTTAATGCCCAGTACTTC	CSVEDLGTGGVNAQYF
TRBJ2-1	TRBV24-1	NA	TRBD2	TGTGCCACCAGCCGACTAGCGGGAGGTCCGGAGACCCAGTTCTTC	CATSRLAGGPETQFF
TRBJ2-4	TRBV24-1	NA	NA	TGTGCCACCAGTGATTTCGTAGGGCTAGCCAAAAACATTCAGTACTTC	CATSDFVGLAKNIQYF
TRBJ2-7	TRBV11-2	NA	TRBD1	TGTGCCAGCAGCCAACCCCCGGGACAGGCCTACGAGCAGTACTTC	CASSQPPGQAYEQYF
TRBJ2-7	TRBV19	NA	TRBD1	TGTGCCAGTAGTATCGAGGACAGGGTGCACGAGCAGTACTTC	CASSIEDRVHEQYF
TRBJ2-2	TRBV2	NA	TRBD1	TGTGCCAGCATGGACAGGGTAAACACCGGGGAGCTGTTTTTT	CASMDRVNTGELFF
TRBJ2-7	TRBV4-1	NA	NA	TGCGCCAGCAGCCAGACAGTAGCCTACGAGCAGTACTTC	CASSQTVAYEQYF
TRBJ1-6	TRBV7-2	NA	TRBD1	TGTGCCAGCAGCTTAGACAGGGGGCTTTATTCACCCCTCCACTTT	CASSLDRGLYSPLHF
TRBJ2-7	TRBV10-1	NA	NA	TGCGCCAGCAGTGACGAAGGTGGAAGCTCCTACGAGCAGTACTTC	CASSDEGGSSYEQYF
TRBJ1-3	TRBV7-2	few	NA	TGTGCCAGCGGAACAGGGCCTGGAAACACCATATATTTT	CASGTGPGNTIYF
TRBJ2-7	TRBV7-2	few	NA	TGTGCCAGCAGCGGAGTCATGGGTACGGGAGAGCCTCGAGAGGAGCAGTACTTC	CASSGVMGTGEPREEQYF
TRBJ2-2	TRBV19	NA	TRBD2	TGTGCCAGTAGTGGCCTAGCGGGGAACACCGGGGAGCTGTTTTTT	CASSGLAGNTGELFF
TRBJ2-7	TRBV20-1	NA	NA	TGCAGTGCTAGAGGGACCATCTCCTACGAGCAGTACTTC	CSARGTISYEQYF
TRBJ2-2	TRBV5-1	few	TRBD1	TGCGCCAGCAGCTTGACAGGGGTCGGCACCGGGGAGCTGTTTTTT	CASSLTGVGTGELFF
TRBJ2-6	TRBV6-5	few	NA	TGTGCCAGCAGTCGGGCAGAAGACACTGGGGCCAACGTCCTGACTTTC	CASSRAEDTGANVLTF
TRBJ2-7	TRBV20-1	few	NA	TGCAGTGCTAGCCCCGGCAGAGGGTACTTC	CSASPGRGYF
TRBJ2-7	TRBV28	few	NA	TGTGCCAGCGCTGTTTACAGTGGGGGCCACGAGCAGTACTTC	CASAVYSGGHEQYF
TRBJ2-2	TRBV2	many	NA	TGTGCCAGCAGTGAAGCAGGCAGGGGCACCGGGGAGCTGTTTTTT	CASSEAGRGTGELFF
TRBJ2-7	TRBV7-2	NA	NA	TGCGCCAGCAGCCAAGAGATTCAGGGGAGCGAGCAGCACTTC	CASSQEIQGSEQHF
TRBJ1-1	TRBV18	few	TRBD1	TGTGCCAGCTCATCAGGGGGGATGGGAGGACCTGAAGCTTTCTTT	CASSSGGMGGPEAFF
TRBJ2-2	TRBV15	few	TRBD2	TGTGCCACCAGCAGGAAGAGGGGAGGGTCAACCACCGGGGAGCTGTTTTTT	CATSRKRGGSTTGELFF
TRBJ1-2	TRBV2	few	TRBD1	TGTGCCAGCAAGGACAGGGGCCTCTATGGCTACACCTTC	CASKDRGLYGYTF
TRBJ2-6	TRBV6-5	once	NA	TGTGCCAGCAGTGACTCGACGGGGTCTGGGGCCAACGTCCTGACTTTC	CASSDSTGSGANVLTF
TRBJ2-1	TRBV7-3	NA	TRBD2	TGTGCCAGCAGCATCACTAGCGGGGGTTACAATGAGCAGTTCTTC	CASSITSGGYNEQFF
TRBJ2-1	TRBV13	many	NA	TGTGCCAGCAGCTTAGGCGGGTACTCCTACAATGAGCAGTTCTTC	CASSLGGYSYNEQFF
TRBJ1-4	TRBV7-9	NA	TRBD1	TGTGCCAGCAGCTCCTGGGAGGGACAGGGTGCTGAAAAACTGTTTTTT	CASSSWEGQGAEKLFF
TRBJ1-1	TRBV6-6	NA	NA	TGTGCCAGCAACCGGGCGGGGAACACTGAAGCTTTCTTT	CASNRAGNTEAFF
TRBJ2-7	TRBV2	once	NA	TGTGCCAGCAGTGAAGGGGAGATATTTGGTAGCTCCTGCGAGCAGTACTTC	CASSEGEIFGSSCEQYF
TRBJ2-1	TRBV6-4	NA	NA	TGTGCCAGCAGTAACTCAGAAGGGGCCTACAATGAGCAGTTCTTC	CASSNSEGAYNEQFF
TRBJ1-4	TRBV29-1	NA	NA	TGCAGCAGATTAACTAATGAAAAACTGTTTTTT	CSRLTNEKLFF
TRBJ1-5	TRBV7-3	NA	NA	TGTGCCAGCAGCTTTACGTTGCGGCAGCCCCAGCATTTT	CASSFTLRQPQHF
TRBJ2-7	TRBV4-1	NA	NA	TGCGCCAGCAGCCAAAGCGGACCCTACGAGCAGTACTTC	CASSQSGPYEQYF
TRBJ2-6	TRBV19	NA	NA	TGTGCCAGCAGCCCCCAACCGGCAGGGGCTGGGGCCAACGTCCTGACTTTC	CASSPQPAGAGANVLTF
TRBJ1-1	TRBV6-5	NA	NA	TGTGCCAGCAGTTACTCCGGGGTAATCACTGAAGCTTTCTTT	CASSYSGVITEAFF
TRBJ1-1	TRBV29-1	NA	NA	TGCAGTGCTAGAGCCGACAGCCTCACTGAAGCTTTCTTT	CSARADSLTEAFF
TRBJ2-2	TRBV25-1	few	TRBD1	TGTGCCAGCAGTGATCCACCGGGACAGGGTGGAACCGGGGAGCTGTTTTTT	CASSDPPGQGGTGELFF